These 32 T cell receptor beta chains came from one sample sequenced in a study of T cells in localized non-small cell lung cancer. The table came from immunoSEQ multiplex PCR; TCRdb's copy has only in-frame clones and leaves some out. The profile shows fewer than 40,000 clones, about four fifths of them singletons. Sequences were derived from peripheral blood, sampled before any cancer treatment. All receptors come from a male donor at least 60 years old with stage II squamous cell lung carcinoma.

The chain joins TRBV27 to TRBJ1-1; tentative D call: TRBD1 (5 bases). Deletions cut 1 base from V and 0 bases from J, with 9 bases between. The CDR3 is made up of 15 amino acids. Germline CDR1 is MNHEY and CDR2 is SMNVEV (reference sequence). The CDR3 protein is CASSLWGRMNTEAFF. DNA of the CDR3: TGTGCCAGCAGTTTATGGGGCAGGATGAACACTGAAGCTTTCTTT.

V and J are TRBV6-1 and TRBJ2-5; maybe TRBD2 (6 bases). The CDR3 length is 14 residues. Trimming shortened V by 6 bases and J by 5 bases, and 16 bases separated the two germline ends. In germline, CDR1 is MNHNS, CDR2 SASEGT. CDR3: CASRDLGGSETQYF. The CDR3 nucleotides read TGTGCCAGCAGAGACCTCGGAGGGTCTGAGACCCAGTACTTC.

This chain connects TRBV2 to TRBJ2-5, with D possibly matching TRBD1 (6 bases). This CDR3 has 13 residues. Trimming stripped 5 bases from V and 2 bases from J, with 9 bases between. Germline CDR1 is SNHLY and CDR2 is FYNNEI. The DNA of the CDR3 is TGTGCCAGCAGTTTCACAGGGCAAGAGACCCAGTACTTC. Translating gives CASSFTGQETQYF.

V and J are TRBV18 and TRBJ1-1, with 8 positions matching TRBD1. Trimming took 4 bases from V and 5 from J; bases not matched to a gene: 15. Per the germline V gene, CDR1 is KGHSH and CDR2 is LQKENI. There are 17 residues in the CDR3. The CDR3 coding sequence is TGTGCCAGCTCACAGACCGCAGACAGGGGCCCAAGAACTGAAGCTTTCTTT. Residues: CASSQTADRGPRTEAFF.

V gene TRBV2 combines with J gene TRBJ2-5; TRBD2 aligns across 7 bases. Germline V gene data show CDR1 as SNHLY and CDR2 as FYNNEI. Unmatched junction bases numbered 12, after V lost 6 bases and J lost 5 bases. This CDR3 has 15 amino acids. The CDR3 nucleotides are TGTGCCAGCAGCGCGTCGGGCGGGAGTAGTGAGACCCAGTACTTC. Amino acid sequence: CASSASGGSSETQYF.

J is TRBJ2-1 and V is TRBV14; 12 bases line up with TRBD2. J gave up 7 bases and V 3 bases, and 7 bases lay outside the gene matches. The CDR3 sequence is 16 residues long. Germline lookup yields CDR1 SGHDN and CDR2 FVKESK. CDR3 in amino acids: CASSQRRLAGGNEQFF. DNA for the CDR3: TGTGCCAGCAGCCAGCGGAGGCTAGCGGGGGGGAATGAGCAGTTCTTC.

This chain links TRBV7-2 with TRBJ2-1; D call uncertain. In germline, CDR1 is SGHTA, CDR2 FQGNSA. V was pared by 5 bases and J by 5 bases, with 10 bases between. The CDR3 contains 13 residues. The CDR3, as DNA: TGTGCCAGCAGCCTCGGTCTAAACAATGAGCAGTTCTTC. Translated: CASSLGLNNEQFF.

This clone occurred once. This chain uses TRBV7-8 with TRBJ2-3; D gene uncertain. The germline V gene has CDR1 SGHVS and CDR2 FQNEAQ. This CDR3 has 12 amino acids. V lost 5 bases and J lost 6, with 9 bases in between. CDR3: CASSATRDTQYF. DNA of the CDR3: TGTGCCAGCAGCGCAACCAGGGATACGCAGTATTTT.

The sample holds a few counts of this clone. This chain connects TRBV19 to TRBJ2-1; D perhaps matches TRBD2 (7 bases). CDR1 LNHDA and CDR2 SQIVND come from the germline V gene (reference sequence). The CDR3 totals 15 residues. Trimming left V 1 base short and J 4 bases short, with 11 bases between. The CDR3 protein is CASSIGGGAYNEQFF. CDR3 DNA sequence: TGTGCCAGTAGTATAGGGGGGGGCGCTTACAATGAGCAGTTCTTC.

The chain employs TRBV9 and TRBJ1-2; the match to TRBD1 covers 8 bases. From germline, CDR1 is SGDLS and CDR2 YYNGEE. Trimming cost V 1 base and J 4 bases; bases outside gene matches: 3. The CDR3 extends over 14 amino acids. The CDR3, as DNA: TGTGCCAGCAGCGTACAGGGGGCCTCCTATGGCTACACCTTC. Amino acid sequence: CASSVQGASYGYTF.

This clone was seen a handful of times. The chain has TRBV10-1 and TRBJ2-7, with 10 bases fitting TRBD2. The germline gives CDR1 WNHNN, CDR2 SYGVQD (reference sequence). CDR3 length: 16 residues. After removal of 2 bases from V and 4 bases from J, the junction contained 8 bases not matched to a gene. DNA of the CDR3: TGCGCCAGCAGTGAGACGGAGCGGGAGGGCTGGTACGAGCAGTACTTC. This encodes CASSETEREGWYEQYF.

V gene TRBV15 combines with J gene TRBJ1-2, with D uncertain. V was trimmed by 5 bases and J by 4 bases, leaving 20 bases between them. Germline V gives CDR1 LNHNV, CDR2 YYDKDF (reference sequence). This CDR3 is 16 amino acids long. DNA of the CDR3: TGTGCCACCAGCCAAAGAGGAAGTGGAAAGACCTATGGCTACACCTTC. It translates to CATSQRGSGKTYGYTF.

The chain combines TRBV5-1 with TRBJ2-7; the D is unclear. V lost 3 bases to trimming and J lost 2 bases, with 12 bases between them. CDR1 SGHRS and CDR2 YFSETQ come from the germline V gene. The CDR3 has 14 amino acids. The CDR3 sequence: CASSSTEPTYEQYF. CDR3 DNA sequence: TGCGCCAGCAGCTCGACGGAACCCACCTACGAGCAGTACTTC.

This chain joins TRBV27 and TRBJ2-7; no clear D gene. The V gene lost 5 bases and the J gene lost 4 bases, with 15 bases spanning the gap. This CDR3 region has 14 residues. Germline CDR1 reads MNHEY; CDR2 reads SMNVEV (reference sequence). The CDR3, as DNA: TGTGCCAGCAGTCGGACCCAAGATAGGTACGAGCAGTACTTC. It translates to CASSRTQDRYEQYF.

The chain employs TRBV6-5 and TRBJ1-1, with D tentatively TRBD1 (6 bases). CDR3 length: 13 amino acids. V was shortened by 3 bases and J by 5 bases, with 10 bases between the two germline ends. CDR1 is MNHEY, CDR2 SVGAGI, per germline. This chain's CDR3 is CASSYNRETEAFF. The CDR3 nucleotides read TGTGCCAGCAGTTATAACAGGGAAACTGAAGCTTTCTTT.

The V call is TRBV28, the J call TRBJ1-2; 8 bases are shared with TRBD1. Germline loops: CDR1 MDHEN, CDR2 SYDVKM. V lost 7 bases and J lost 3; bases outside the gene matches: 7. The CDR3 is made up of 14 amino acids. The CDR3 protein is CASTFRGRDYGYTF. Written as DNA, the CDR3 is TGTGCCAGCACATTCAGGGGGCGCGACTATGGCTACACCTTC.

The V call is TRBV5-8, the J call TRBJ1-1; D remains unclear. The ends were cut back, 2 bases at V and 8 bases at J, with 10 bases in the middle. The CDR3 has 12 residues. CDR1 and CDR2 (germline): SGHTS, YDEGEE. The CDR3 loop is CASSFDMAEAFF. CDR3 DNA sequence: TGTGCCAGCAGCTTCGACATGGCCGAAGCTTTCTTT.

The chain links TRBV19 to TRBJ2-4; 7 bases are a match to TRBD1. Germline V gene lookup returns CDR1 LNHDA and CDR2 SQIVND (reference sequence). V lost 8 bases to trimming and J lost 9 bases; unmatched junction nucleotides: 22. This CDR3 contains 17 residues. CDR3 residues: CASSRQEVDRRKFIQYF. DNA of the CDR3: TGTGCCAGTTCGCGACAGGAGGTGGACAGGAGGAAATTCATTCAGTACTTC.

The chain has TRBV19 and TRBJ2-1; D unclear. V dropped 6 bases and J dropped 2 bases, with 17 bases sitting between them. Germline-derived CDR1 and CDR2 are LNHDA and SQIVND (reference sequence). The CDR3 has 16 amino acids. CDR3 protein: CASRENHRMAYNEQFF. Here the CDR3 DNA reads TGTGCCAGTAGGGAAAACCACCGAATGGCCTACAATGAGCAGTTCTTC.

The chain links TRBV7-2 to TRBJ1-4, with 8 bases that match TRBD1. CDR3 length equals 17 residues. From germline, CDR1 is SGHTA and CDR2 FQGNSA. J gave up 8 bases and V 5 bases, and 16 bases lay outside the gene matches. This chain's CDR3 is CASSQMTRPTGGEKLFF. DNA of the CDR3: TGTGCCAGCAGCCAGATGACCCGGCCCACAGGGGGAGAAAAACTGTTTTTT.

CDR3: CASSSMTGSYNEQFF. CDR3 bases: TGTGCCAGCAGCTCCATGACAGGCTCCTACAATGAGCAGTTCTTC. The chain recombines TRBV7-6 with TRBJ2-1; D possibly corresponds to TRBD1 (6 bases). In germline, CDR1 is SGHVS, CDR2 FNYEAQ. V dropped 4 bases and J dropped 0 bases, with 10 bases sitting between them. The CDR3 covers 15 residues.

The chain uses TRBV13 and TRBJ1-2; weak D call: TRBD1 (6 bases). The CDR3 contains 14 residues. Germline lookup yields CDR1 PRHDT and CDR2 FYEKMQ (reference sequence). V was trimmed by 5 bases and J by 0 bases, leaving 10 bases between them. The CDR3 nucleotides read TGTGCCAGCAGCCTCCGGACAGCTAACTATGGCTACACCTTC. Its translation is CASSLRTANYGYTF.

This clone was observed a handful of times. The V and J genes are TRBV6-6 and TRBJ2-3; D is ambiguous. V lost 5 bases, J lost 4 bases, and 7 bases lay in between. The germline V gene has CDR1 MNHNY and CDR2 SVGAGI (reference sequence). CDR3 size: 12 residues. This CDR3 is CASSKNPDTQYF. The CDR3, as DNA: TGTGCCAGCAGTAAGAACCCAGATACGCAGTATTTT.

This clone was picked up a small number of times. This chain connects TRBV23-1 to TRBJ2-3, with TRBD2 identical over 8 bases. TRBV23-1 is known as an ORF, though its function is uncertain. V lost 2 bases and J lost 2; bases outside the gene matches: 12. This CDR3 has 18 amino acids. CDR3 sequence (DNA): TGCGCCAGCAGTCAAACGGCGGGAGGCCCCATTCTCACAGATACGCAGTATTTT. Amino acid sequence: CASSQTAGGPILTDTQYF.

The chain combines TRBV25-1 with TRBJ1-6; D call uncertain. From germline, CDR1 is MGHDK and CDR2 SYGVNS. The CDR3 has 16 amino acids. V dropped 6 bases and J dropped 0 bases, with 12 bases sitting between them. The CDR3 loop reads CASRADGSSYNSPLHF. As DNA, the CDR3 is TGTGCCAGCAGGGCCGACGGGAGCTCCTATAATTCACCCCTCCACTTT.

In this sample, this clone turned up once. The V call is TRBV6-5, the J call TRBJ1-4; D call uncertain. The CDR3 has 13 residues. Between the trimmed V and J ends, which lost 7 bases and 0 bases, there was a span of 6 bases. The germline V gene has CDR1 MNHEY and CDR2 SVGAGI. The CDR3 spells CASTRATNEKLFF. The CDR3 DNA reads TGTGCCAGCACCCGAGCAACTAATGAAAAACTGTTTTTT.

The rearrangement uses TRBV5-4 and TRBJ2-7, with 7 bases fitting TRBD1. This CDR3 contains 14 residues. The J segment lost 2 bases and the V segment lost 0 bases, leaving 2 bases of the junction unmatched. Per germline, CDR1 SGHNT and CDR2 YYREEE (reference sequence). CDR3 amino acids: CASSLEGTAYEQYF. CDR3 nucleotides: TGTGCCAGCAGCTTGGAAGGGACAGCCTACGAGCAGTACTTC.

The chain combines TRBV7-9 with TRBJ2-1, with 11 positions matching TRBD2. Germline CDR1 is SEHNR and CDR2 is FQNEAQ (reference sequence). With V trimmed by 5 bases and J by 7 bases, 7 bases remained unmatched. The CDR3 length is 15 residues. DNA for the CDR3: TGTGCCAGCAGCGAAACTAGCGGGGGTTGGAATGAGCAGTTCTTC. Protein: CASSETSGGWNEQFF.

The chain combines TRBV7-8 with TRBJ1-1; D is unresolved. This CDR3 is built from 14 residues. Trimming took off 1 base at V and 3 bases at J, with 9 bases between the two ends. Germline V gene sequence: CDR1 SGHVS, CDR2 FQNEAQ. The CDR3 sequence: CASSLEGGYTEAFF. In DNA form, the CDR3 reads TGTGCCAGCAGCTTAGAGGGCGGCTACACTGAAGCTTTCTTT.

The gene calls are TRBV7-2 and TRBJ1-4; TRBD1 matches at 8 bases. The V gene's germline CDR1 is SGHTA and CDR2 FQGNSA. V lost 5 bases to trimming and J lost 5 bases; unmatched junction nucleotides: 7. This CDR3 contains 15 residues. CDR3 residues: CASSPSDRANEKLFF. The CDR3 DNA follows: TGTGCCAGCAGCCCCTCGGACAGGGCGAATGAAAAACTGTTTTTT.

The V and J genes are TRBV5-6 and TRBJ2-6; no clear D gene. The CDR3 is 16 residues long. CDR1 is SGHDT, CDR2 YYEEEE, per germline. V shed 3 bases and J shed 0 bases, with 10 bases lying between them. CDR3 DNA: TGTGCCAGCAGCTCCTATGACGGCTCTGGGGCCAACGTCCTGACTTTC. The encoded protein is CASSSYDGSGANVLTF.

This chain links TRBV11-2 with TRBJ2-5; D unresolved. The length of the CDR3 is 12 residues. Per the germline V gene, CDR1 is SGHAT and CDR2 is FQNNGV. V lost 5 bases to trimming and J lost 4 bases, with 8 bases between them. The CDR3 loop reads CASSPYRETQYF. CDR3 DNA sequence: TGTGCCAGCAGCCCCTACAGAGAGACCCAGTACTTC. The full variable domain, completed using reference TRBV11-2 and TRBJ2-5, is EAGVAQSPRYKIIEKRQSVAFWCNPISGHATLYWYQQILGQGPKLLIQFQNNGVVDDSQLPKDRFSAERLKGVDSTLKIQPAKLEDSAVYLCASSPYRETQYFGPGTRLLVL.